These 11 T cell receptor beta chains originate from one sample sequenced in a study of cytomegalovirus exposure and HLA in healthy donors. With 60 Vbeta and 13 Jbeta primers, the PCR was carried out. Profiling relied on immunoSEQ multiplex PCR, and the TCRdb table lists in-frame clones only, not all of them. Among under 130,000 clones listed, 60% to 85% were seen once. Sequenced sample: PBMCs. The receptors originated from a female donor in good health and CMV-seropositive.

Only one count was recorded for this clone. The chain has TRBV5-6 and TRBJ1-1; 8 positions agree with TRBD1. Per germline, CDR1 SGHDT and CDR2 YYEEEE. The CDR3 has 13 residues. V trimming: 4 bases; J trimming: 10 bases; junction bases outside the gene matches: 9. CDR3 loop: CASSPGQEGSAFF. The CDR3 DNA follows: TGTGCCAGCAGCCCGGGACAGGAGGGGTCAGCTTTCTTT.

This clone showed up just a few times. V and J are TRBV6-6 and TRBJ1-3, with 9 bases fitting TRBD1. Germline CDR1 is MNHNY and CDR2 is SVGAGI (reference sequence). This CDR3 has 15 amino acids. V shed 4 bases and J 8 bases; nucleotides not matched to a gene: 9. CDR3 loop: CASSSFSGQGYTIYF. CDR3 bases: TGTGCCAGCAGTTCCTTTTCGGGACAGGGATACACCATATATTTT.

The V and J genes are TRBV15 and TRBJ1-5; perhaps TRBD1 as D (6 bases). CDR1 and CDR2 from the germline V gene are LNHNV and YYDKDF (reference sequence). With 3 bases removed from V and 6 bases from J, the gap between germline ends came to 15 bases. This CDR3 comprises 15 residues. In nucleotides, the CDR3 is TGTGCCACCAGCAGTTCCCGCGGGGGGCGTCAGCCCCAGCATTTT. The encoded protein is CATSSSRGGRQPQHF.

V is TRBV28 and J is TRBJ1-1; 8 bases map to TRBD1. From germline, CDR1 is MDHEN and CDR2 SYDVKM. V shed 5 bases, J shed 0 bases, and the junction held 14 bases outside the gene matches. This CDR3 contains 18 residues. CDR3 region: CASSDMYRTGSVNTEAFF. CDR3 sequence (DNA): TGTGCCAGCAGTGATATGTATAGGACAGGGTCAGTGAACACTGAAGCTTTCTTT.

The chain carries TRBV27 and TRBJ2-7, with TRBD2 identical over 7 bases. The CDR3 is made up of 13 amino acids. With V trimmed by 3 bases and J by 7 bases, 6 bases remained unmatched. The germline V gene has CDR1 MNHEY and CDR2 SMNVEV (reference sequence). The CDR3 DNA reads TGTGCCAGCAGTTTTAGCCCGGGGGGAGAGCAGTACTTC. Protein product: CASSFSPGGEQYF.

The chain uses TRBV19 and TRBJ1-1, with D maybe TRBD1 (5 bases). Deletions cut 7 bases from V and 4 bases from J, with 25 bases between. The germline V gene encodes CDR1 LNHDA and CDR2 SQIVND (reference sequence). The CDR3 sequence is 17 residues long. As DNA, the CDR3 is TGTGCCAGTACCCTGAAACTGGGGGGACCTCGTGGCACTGAAGCTTTCTTT. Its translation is CASTLKLGGPRGTEAFF. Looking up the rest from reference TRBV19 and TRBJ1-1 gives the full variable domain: DGGITQSPKYLFRKEGQNVTLSCEQNLNHDAMYWYRQDPGQGLRLIYYSQIVNDFQKGDIAEGYSVSREKKESFPLTVTSAQKNPTAFYLCASTLKLGGPRGTEAFFGQGTRLTVV.

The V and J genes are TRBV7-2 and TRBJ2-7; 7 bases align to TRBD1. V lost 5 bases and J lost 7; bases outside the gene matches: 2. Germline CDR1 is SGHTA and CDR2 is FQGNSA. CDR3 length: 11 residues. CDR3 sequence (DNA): TGTGCCAGCAGCCCAGGGGGTGAGCAGTACTTC. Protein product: CASSPGGEQYF.

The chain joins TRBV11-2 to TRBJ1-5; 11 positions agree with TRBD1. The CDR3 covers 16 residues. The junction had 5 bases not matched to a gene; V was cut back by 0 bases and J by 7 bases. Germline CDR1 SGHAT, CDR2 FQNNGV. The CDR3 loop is CASSLEGTGGMQPQHF. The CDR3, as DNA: TGTGCCAGCAGCTTAGAAGGGACAGGGGGGATGCAGCCCCAGCATTTT.

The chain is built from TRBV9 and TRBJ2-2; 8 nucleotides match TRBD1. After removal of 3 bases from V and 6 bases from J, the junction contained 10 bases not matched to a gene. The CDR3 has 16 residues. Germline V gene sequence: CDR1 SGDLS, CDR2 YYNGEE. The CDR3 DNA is TGTGCCAGCAGCGCTCCGGGACAGGCCGCCGCCGGGGAGCTGTTTTTT. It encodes CASSAPGQAAAGELFF.

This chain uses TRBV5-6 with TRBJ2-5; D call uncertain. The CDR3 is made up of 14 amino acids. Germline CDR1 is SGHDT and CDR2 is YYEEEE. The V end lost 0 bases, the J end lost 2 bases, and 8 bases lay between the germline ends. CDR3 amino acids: CASSLATRQETQYF. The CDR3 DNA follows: TGTGCCAGCAGCTTGGCCACGAGACAAGAGACCCAGTACTTC.

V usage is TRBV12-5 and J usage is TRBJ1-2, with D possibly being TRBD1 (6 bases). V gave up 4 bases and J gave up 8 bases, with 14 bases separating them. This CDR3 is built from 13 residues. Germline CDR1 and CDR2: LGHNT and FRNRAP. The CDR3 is CASGSGEGRGYTF. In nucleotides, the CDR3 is TGTGCTAGTGGTTCAGGGGAGGGTAGGGGCTACACCTTC.